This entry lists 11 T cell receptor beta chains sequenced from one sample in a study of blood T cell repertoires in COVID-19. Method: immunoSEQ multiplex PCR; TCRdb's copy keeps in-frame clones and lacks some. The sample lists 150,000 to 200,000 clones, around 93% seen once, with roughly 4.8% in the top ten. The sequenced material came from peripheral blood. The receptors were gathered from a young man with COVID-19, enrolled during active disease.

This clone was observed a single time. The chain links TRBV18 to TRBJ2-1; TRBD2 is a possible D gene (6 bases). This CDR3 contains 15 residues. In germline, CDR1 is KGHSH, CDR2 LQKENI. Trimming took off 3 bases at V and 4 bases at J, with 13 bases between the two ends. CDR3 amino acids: CASSPISSAYNEQFF. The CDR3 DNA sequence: TGTGCCAGCTCACCGATTTCTAGCGCATACAATGAGCAGTTCTTC. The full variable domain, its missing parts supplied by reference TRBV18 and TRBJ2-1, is NAGVMQNPRHLVRRRGQEARLRCSPMKGHSHVYWYRQLPEEGLKFMVYLQKENIIDESGMPKERFSAEFPKEGPSILRIQQVVRGDSAAYFCASSPISSAYNEQFFGPGTRLTVL.

The CDR3 region is CASSESGQGNYGYTF. CDR3 DNA sequence: TGTGCCAGCAGTGAATCTGGACAGGGGAACTATGGCTACACCTTC. This rearrangement joins TRBV25-1 to TRBJ1-2; 9 positions match TRBD1. Germline CDR1 reads MGHDK; CDR2 reads SYGVNS. J gave up 2 bases and V 1 base, and 2 bases lay outside the gene matches. There are 15 residues in the CDR3.

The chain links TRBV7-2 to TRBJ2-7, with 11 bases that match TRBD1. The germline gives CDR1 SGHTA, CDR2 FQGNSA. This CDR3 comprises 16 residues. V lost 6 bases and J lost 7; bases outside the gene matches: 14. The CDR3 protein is CASSPDGQGAGREQYF. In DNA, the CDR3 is TGTGCCAGCAGTCCAGACGGACAGGGGGCTGGTCGAGAGCAGTACTTC.

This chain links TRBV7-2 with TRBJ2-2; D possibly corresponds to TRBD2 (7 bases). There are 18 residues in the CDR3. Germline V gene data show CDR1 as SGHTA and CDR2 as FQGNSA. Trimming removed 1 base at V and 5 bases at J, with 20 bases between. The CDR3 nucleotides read TGTGCCAGCAGCTTAGTAGGAAGGGGGGGCCCTGGAACCGGGGAGCTGTTTTTT. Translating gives CASSLVGRGGPGTGELFF. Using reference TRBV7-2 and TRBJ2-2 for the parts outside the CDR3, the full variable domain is GAGVSQSPSNKVTEKGKDVELRCDPISGHTALYWYRQSLGQGLEFLIYFQGNSAPDKSGLPSDRFSAERTGGSVSTLTIQRTQQEDSAVYLCASSLVGRGGPGTGELFFGEGSRLTVL.

The CDR3, as DNA: TGTGCCACCAGCAGTGAGACAGATACCTCCTACGAGCAGTACTTC. Translation: CATSSETDTSYEQYF. The chain combines TRBV15 with TRBJ2-7; the D gene is possibly TRBD1 (5 bases). The germline gives CDR1 LNHNV, CDR2 YYDKDF (reference sequence). The V gene lost 3 bases and the J gene lost 0 bases, with 12 bases spanning the gap. This CDR3 has 15 amino acids.

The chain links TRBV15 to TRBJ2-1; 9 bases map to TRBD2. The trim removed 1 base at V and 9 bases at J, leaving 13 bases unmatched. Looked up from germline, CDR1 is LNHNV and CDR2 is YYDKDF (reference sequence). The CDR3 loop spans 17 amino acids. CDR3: CATSRGRSSAGGVEQFF. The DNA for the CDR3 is TGTGCCACCAGCAGAGGCAGGTCGTCCGCGGGAGGGGTTGAGCAGTTCTTC.

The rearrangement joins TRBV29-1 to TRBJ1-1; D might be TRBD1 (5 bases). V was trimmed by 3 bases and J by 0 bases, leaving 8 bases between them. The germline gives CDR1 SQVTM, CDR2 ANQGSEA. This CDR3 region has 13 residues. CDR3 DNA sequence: TGCAGCGTTGAGCCAGGGATGAACACTGAAGCTTTCTTT. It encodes CSVEPGMNTEAFF.

The CDR3 DNA follows: TGTGCCAGCAGCCCCAGGTGGACAGGGGGTAGGAATGAGCAGTTCTTC. Residues: CASSPRWTGGRNEQFF. The chain links TRBV7-3 to TRBJ2-1; 10 bases fit TRBD1. The germline CDR1 and CDR2 sequences are SGHTA and FQGTGA. This CDR3 comprises 16 residues. J lost 7 bases, V lost 5 bases, and 11 bases had no gene match.

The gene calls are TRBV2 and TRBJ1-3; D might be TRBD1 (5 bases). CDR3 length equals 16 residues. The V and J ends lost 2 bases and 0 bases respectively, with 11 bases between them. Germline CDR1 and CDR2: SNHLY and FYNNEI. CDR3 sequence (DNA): TGTGCCAGCAGTGAAAAGGGGCGCTTCTCTGGAAACACCATATATTTT. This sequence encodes CASSEKGRFSGNTIYF.

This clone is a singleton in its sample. This CDR3 is CASSLAPTGTSEQYF. CDR3 coding DNA: TGCGCCAGCAGCTTGGCACCGACAGGGACTTCCGAGCAGTACTTC. This sequence joins TRBV5-1 and TRBJ2-7, with D possibly being TRBD1 (7 bases). The CDR3 consists of 15 residues. With 0 bases removed from V and 6 bases from J, the gap between germline ends came to 16 bases. The germline gives CDR1 SGHRS, CDR2 YFSETQ. Supplemented by reference TRBV5-1 and TRBJ2-7, the full variable domain reads KAGVTQTPRYLIKTRGQQVTLSCSPISGHRSVSWYQQTPGQGLQFLFEYFSETQRNKGNFPGRFSGRQFSNSRSEMNVSTLELGDSALYLCASSLAPTGTSEQYFGPGTRLTVT.

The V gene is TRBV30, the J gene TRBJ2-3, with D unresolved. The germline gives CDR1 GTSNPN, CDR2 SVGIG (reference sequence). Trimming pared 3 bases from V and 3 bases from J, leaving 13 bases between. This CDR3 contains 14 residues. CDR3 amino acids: CAWRPRQVTDTQYF. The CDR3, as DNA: TGTGCCTGGAGGCCTCGGCAGGTAACAGATACGCAGTATTTT.